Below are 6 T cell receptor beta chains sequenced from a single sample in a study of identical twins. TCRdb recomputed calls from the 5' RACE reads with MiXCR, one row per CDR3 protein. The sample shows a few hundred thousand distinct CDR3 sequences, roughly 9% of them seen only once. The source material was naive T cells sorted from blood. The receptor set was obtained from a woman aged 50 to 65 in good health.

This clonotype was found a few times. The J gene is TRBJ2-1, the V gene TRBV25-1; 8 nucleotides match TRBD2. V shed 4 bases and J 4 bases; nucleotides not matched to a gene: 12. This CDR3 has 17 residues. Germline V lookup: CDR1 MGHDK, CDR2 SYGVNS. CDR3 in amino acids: CASSVSPFTGGYNEQFF. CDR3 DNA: TGTGCCAGCAGTGTAAGCCCTTTCACGGGAGGGTACAATGAGCAGTTCTTC.

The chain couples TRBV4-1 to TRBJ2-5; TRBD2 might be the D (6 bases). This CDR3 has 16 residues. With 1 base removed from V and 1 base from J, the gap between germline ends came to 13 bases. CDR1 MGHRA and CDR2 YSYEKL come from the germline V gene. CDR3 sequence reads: CASSQAVGRGQETQYF. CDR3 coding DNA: TGCGCCAGCAGCCAAGCGGTCGGGAGAGGCCAAGAGACCCAGTACTTC.

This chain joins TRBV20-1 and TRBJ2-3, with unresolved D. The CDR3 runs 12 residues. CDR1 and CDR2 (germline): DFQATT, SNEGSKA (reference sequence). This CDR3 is CSGVPSTDTQYF. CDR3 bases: TGCTCCGGAGTTCCCAGCACAGATACGCAGTATTTT.

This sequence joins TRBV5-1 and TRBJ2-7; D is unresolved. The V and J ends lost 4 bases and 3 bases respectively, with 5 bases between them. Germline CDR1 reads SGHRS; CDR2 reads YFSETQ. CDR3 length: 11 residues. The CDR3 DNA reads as TGCGCCAGCAGCGGTAACTACGAGCAGTACTTC. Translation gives CASSGNYEQYF.

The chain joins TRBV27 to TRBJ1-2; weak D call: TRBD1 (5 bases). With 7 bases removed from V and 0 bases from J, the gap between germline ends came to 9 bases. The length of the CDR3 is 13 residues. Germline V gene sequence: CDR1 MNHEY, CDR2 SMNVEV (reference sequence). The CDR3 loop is CASTGGPNYGYTF. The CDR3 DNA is TGTGCCAGCACCGGGGGTCCTAACTATGGCTACACCTTC.

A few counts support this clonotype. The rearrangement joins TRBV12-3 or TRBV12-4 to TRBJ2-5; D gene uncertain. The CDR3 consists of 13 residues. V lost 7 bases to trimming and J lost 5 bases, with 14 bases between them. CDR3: CASTLALGETQYF. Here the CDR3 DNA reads TGTGCCAGCACCCTGGCCCTCGGGGAGACCCAGTACTTC.